This T cell receptor beta chain was documented in a study of blood T cell repertoires in COVID-19. Study information: The United States, Italy and Spain supplied acute and convalescent COVID-19 samples. T cells, B-cell-depleted T cells, or PBMCs provided the cDNA or gDNA that served as material.

As originally analysed: Quantification of nucleated cells was approximated via reference gene primer amplification. This table comes from immunoSEQ multiplex PCR, and its TCRdb copy is limited to in-frame clones, with some not included. V, J and clone size derive from that table, while D and trimming were established from the DNA sequence. Of tens of thousands of clones in the sample, 88% were seen once. CDR3 length equals 16 residues. J gave up 1 base and V 5 bases, and 8 bases lay outside the gene matches. Germline V lookup: CDR1 PRHDT, CDR2 FYEKMQ (reference sequence). The rearrangement joins TRBV13 to TRBJ2-3; 8 nucleotides agree with TRBD2. The TCR comes from a human donor in a cohort sampled during active COVID-19. The sample was peripheral blood. In DNA, the CDR3 is TGTGCCAGCAGCCCCACTAGCGGTTCTGGCACAGATACGCAGTATTTT. Protein product: CASSPTSGSGTDTQYF.